This TCR beta chain was identified in a study of T-cell reconstitution after alpha-beta-depleted transplantation in children. Study results and limitations: The authors attributed T-cell counts and diversity one year after transplant mostly to newly produced T cells.

Between the trimmed V and J ends, which lost 1 base and 5 bases, there was a span of 11 bases. Germline lookup yields CDR1 DFQATT and CDR2 SNEGSKA (reference sequence). The CDR3 spans 13 residues. The TCRbeta library incorporated unique molecular identifiers. MiXCR was run by TCRdb on the PCR reads, yielding one entry per CDR3 protein. There are some 600,000 distinct CDR3 sequences in the sample; 10% to 15% occur only once, and about 2.2% lies in the top ten. There are many counts of this clonotype. What it recognizes is unknown. The sequence was obtained from a male patient aged 10 to 17 who had a stem cell transplant for acute myeloid leukemia, so the T cells may come from the graft donor. The V call is TRBV20-1, the J call TRBJ1-1; a possible D gene is TRBD1 (5 bases). Material: PBMCs, mostly from graft donor cells, obtained 360 days after TCRalphabeta/CD19-depleted stem cell transplant. The CDR3 DNA is TGCAGTGCTAGAGGGCAGGGAGGGACTGAAGCTTTCTTT. Protein sequence: CSARGQGGTEAFF.